This TCR beta chain was documented in a study of cytomegalovirus exposure and HLA in healthy donors. Findings of the study overall: CMV serostatus was the only immune exposure information that was available. Analysis was carried out at a later point, and it linked a missense DCLRE1C variant to TCR beta V- and J-gene trimming.

This CDR3 has 14 amino acids. V lost 4 bases and J lost 6; bases outside the gene matches: 8. Germline V gives CDR1 SGDLS, CDR2 YYNGEE. With 60 Vbeta and 13 Jbeta primers, the PCR was carried out. Sequencing used immunoSEQ multiplex PCR; TCRdb keeps in-frame clones, though not all of them. Among 70,000 to 100,000 clones, over 70% were seen once, and the ten largest hold about 34%. For this clone: Its antigen is as yet unknown.

All donors participated as healthy donors of bone marrow. The TCR sequence derives from a man in his fifties in good health and CMV-seropositive. Material: PBMCs. The V and J genes are TRBV9 and TRBJ1-1; 8 bases agree with TRBD1. The chain's CDR3 is CASSSRQGIAEAFF. In DNA, the CDR3 is TGTGCCAGCAGCTCGCGACAGGGGATTGCTGAAGCTTTCTTT.